This T cell receptor (beta chain) appears in the sequencing data of a study of blood T cell repertoires in COVID-19. This CDR3 has 14 residues. Germline CDR1 and CDR2: SGHTA and FQGNSA. V shed 5 bases, J shed 3 bases, and the junction held 3 bases outside the gene matches. Clones were read by immunoSEQ multiplex PCR, and TCRdb kept only the in-frame ones, dropping some. The table lists a few hundred thousand clones, 75% to 90% of them singletons. Cohort 3 recovery required two negative PCRs, clearance, or symptom resolution. This TCR was sampled from a man between 18 and 29 years old who had recovered from COVID-19. The chain links TRBV7-2 to TRBJ2-2; 7 bases fit TRBD2. The material sequenced was PBMCs or T cells enriched from blood (not recorded which). The CDR3 nucleotides are TGTGCCAGCAGCCCGACTAGCTACACCGGGGAGCTGTTTTTT. This gives the protein CASSPTSYTGELFF.